This is a list of T cell receptor beta chains from one sample in a study of blood T cell repertoires in COVID-19. Data came from immunoSEQ multiplex PCR; TCRdb stores just in-frame clones and leaves some out. The table records about 68,000 clones, about 90% of them present only once. Material for sequencing was peripheral blood. Receptors originate from a man between 50 and 59 years old with COVID-19, enrolled during active disease. CDR3s include the opening cysteine and the closing phenylalanine or tryptophan. The order of the fields is D gene, J gene, V gene, clone size, CDR3 protein, CDR3 DNA. The D gene is left open where the match is weak. Not every row has a clone size; where given, it reads once, few, many or a size class.

.	TRBJ1-5	TRBV6-5	once	CASSYAYNQPQHF	TGTGCCAGCAGTTACGCCTACAATCAGCCCCAGCATTTT
.	TRBJ2-7	TRBV4-3	.	CASSQGLGGVWVYEQYF	TGCGCCAGCAGCCAAGGCCTGGGAGGAGTTTGGGTCTACGAGCAGTACTTC
.	TRBJ2-7	TRBV21-1	.	CARDDFTSGRSYEQYF	TGTGCCAGGGACGATTTTACTAGCGGGCGCTCCTACGAGCAGTACTTC
TRBD1	TRBJ2-2	TRBV7-3	.	CASSPRQGGGTGELFF	TGTGCCAGCAGCCCCCGACAGGGGGGAGGAACCGGGGAGCTGTTTTTT
.	TRBJ2-2	TRBV23-1	.	CASSQFLGRNTGELFF	TGCGCCAGCAGTCAATTTCTGGGGCGGAACACCGGGGAGCTGTTTTTT
TRBD2	TRBJ2-1	TRBV6-5	.	CASSPTTSGRGEQFF	TGTGCCAGCAGTCCGACCACTAGCGGGAGGGGCGAGCAGTTCTTC
TRBD2	TRBJ2-1	TRBV10-2	.	CASCRGRNSYNEQFF	TGCGCCAGCTGCCGCGGGAGAAACTCCTACAATGAGCAGTTCTTC
TRBD1	TRBJ1-6	TRBV6-2/TRBV6-3	.	CASSDGQGRHSPLHF	TGTGCCAGCAGTGACGGACAGGGTCGGCATTCACCCCTCCACTTT
.	TRBJ2-1	TRBV4-3	.	CASSQDSIPLVYNEQFF	TGCGCCAGCAGCCAAGATTCGATTCCACTAGTATACAATGAGCAGTTCTTC
.	TRBJ2-2	TRBV2	once	CASRSAIGELFF	TGTGCCAGCAGGAGTGCTATCGGGGAGCTGTTTTTT
.	TRBJ2-6	TRBV18	.	CASSRQISGANVLTF	TGTGCCAGCTCACGGCAGATCTCTGGGGCCAACGTCCTGACTTTC
.	TRBJ1-4	TRBV6-6	.	CASSALREEGQKLFF	TGTGCCAGCAGTGCACTAAGGGAGGAAGGGCAAAAACTGTTTTTT
.	TRBJ1-3	TRBV28	once	CASQGVSLANTIYF	TGTGCCAGCCAAGGAGTCAGTTTAGCTAACACCATATATTTT
TRBD1	TRBJ1-1	TRBV7-2	.	CASSRGRDGEAFF	TGTGCCAGCAGCAGGGGGCGCGATGGTGAAGCTTTCTTT
TRBD1	TRBJ1-6	TRBV5-1	.	CASSSDGQGDSPLHF	TGCGCCAGCAGCTCAGATGGACAGGGTGATTCACCCCTCCACTTT